This passage covers 21 T cell receptor beta chains from one sample sequenced in a study of T cell repertoires in cytomegalovirus infection. Each CDR3 protein is one row after TCRdb ran MiXCR on the reads. The repertoire holds 480,000 or so distinct CDR3 sequences, with about 11% as singletons. Sample: PBMCs. All receptors derive from a human donor in good health (CMV status not recorded). Some clones in this sample may be carry-over from other donors' samples.

This clonotype was picked up a small number of times. As DNA, the CDR3 is TGCAGTGCTACTTCAGGACATACAATTCAAGAGACCCAGTACTTC. This codes for CSATSGHTIQETQYF. This sequence joins TRBV20-1 and TRBJ2-5, with D tentatively TRBD1 (5 bases). CDR3 length: 15 amino acids. Between the trimmed V and J ends, which lost 4 bases and 2 bases, there was a span of 17 bases. Germline V lookup: CDR1 DFQATT, CDR2 SNEGSKA (reference sequence).

This clonotype was picked up many times. This sequence joins TRBV14 and TRBJ2-1; the match to TRBD2 covers 15 bases. The CDR3 is made up of 15 amino acids. Germline loops: CDR1 SGHDN, CDR2 FVKESK. Trimming at V came to 6 bases and at J to 13 bases, leaving 10 bases not matched to a gene. The CDR3 DNA sequence: TGTGCCAGCAGTCACCTCGGACTAGCGGGAGGGCCCCAGTTCTTC. Translated, it gives CASSHLGLAGGPQFF.

This clonotype was observed a few times. V and J are TRBV27 and TRBJ1-2, with D possibly being TRBD1 (6 bases). CDR1 MNHEY and CDR2 SMNVEV come from the germline V gene (reference sequence). The CDR3 spans 17 residues. The V gene lost 0 bases and the J gene lost 8 bases, with 22 bases spanning the gap. This CDR3 reads CASSLSGAPEGRYGYTF. The CDR3 DNA reads TGTGCCAGCAGTTTATCGGGGGCCCCCGAGGGAAGGTACGGCTACACCTTC.

This clonotype has at least ten counts. The gene calls are TRBV5-1 and TRBJ1-1, with D tentatively TRBD1 (6 bases). Trimming pared 4 bases from V and 1 base from J, leaving 20 bases between. The CDR3 is 17 residues long. Germline CDR1 SGHRS, CDR2 YFSETQ. The CDR3 protein is CASSPRGGAGRNTEAFF. In nucleotides, the CDR3 is TGCGCCAGCAGCCCAAGGGGGGGCGCCGGGCGGAACACTGAAGCTTTCTTT.

The chain couples TRBV9 to TRBJ1-4; 10 positions match TRBD1. Per the germline V gene, CDR1 is SGDLS and CDR2 is YYNGEE. CDR3 length equals 16 residues. With V trimmed by 2 bases and J by 5 bases, 6 bases remained unmatched. CDR3 sequence (DNA): TGTGCCAGCAGCGTGTCCGGGACAGGGGACAATGAAAAACTGTTTTTT. Protein: CASSVSGTGDNEKLFF. The variable domain in full, with the rest retrieved from reference TRBV9 and TRBJ1-4, is DSGVTQTPKHLITATGQRVTLRCSPRSGDLSVYWYQQSLDQGLQFLIQYYNGEERAKGNILERFSAQQFPDLHSELNLSSLELGDSALYFCASSVSGTGDNEKLFFGSGTQLSVL.

This clonotype was found many times. The chain is built from TRBV28 and TRBJ2-5; perhaps TRBD2 as D (5 bases). V was trimmed by 5 bases and J by 1 base, leaving 17 bases between them. Germline values: CDR1 MDHEN, CDR2 SYDVKM. This CDR3 comprises 16 residues. This CDR3 reads CASSPLQGAAQETQYF. The CDR3, as DNA: TGTGCCAGCAGTCCCCTCCAAGGAGCGGCCCAAGAGACCCAGTACTTC.

The table lists this clonotype with a few counts. The chain couples TRBV15 to TRBJ2-7; 10 positions match TRBD1. The J segment lost 5 bases and the V segment lost 5 bases, leaving 9 bases of the junction unmatched. This CDR3 has 15 residues. Per the germline V gene, CDR1 is LNHNV and CDR2 is YYDKDF (reference sequence). The CDR3 loop reads CATSVDRDRGNEQYF. The CDR3 region has the DNA TGTGCCACCAGCGTCGACCGGGACAGGGGAAACGAGCAGTACTTC. The full variable domain, its missing parts supplied by reference TRBV15 and TRBJ2-7, is DAMVIQNPRYQVTQFGKPVTLSCSQTLNHNVMYWYQQKSSQAPKLLFHYYDKDFNNEADTPDNFQSRRPNTSFCFLDIRSPGLGDTAMYLCATSVDRDRGNEQYFGPGTRLTVT.

The sample holds many counts of this clonotype. The chain employs TRBV27 and TRBJ2-5; a possible D gene is TRBD1 (6 bases). The ends were cut back, 6 bases at V and 0 bases at J, with 11 bases in the middle. Germline CDR1 reads MNHEY; CDR2 reads SMNVEV (reference sequence). This CDR3 region has 14 residues. CDR3: CASRRAGDQETQYF. The CDR3 nucleotides are TGTGCCAGCAGGCGGGCAGGGGACCAAGAGACCCAGTACTTC.

This clonotype has a count of ten or more. This chain joins TRBV7-9 and TRBJ2-7; D could derive from TRBD1 or TRBD2 (6 bases each). Germline V lookup: CDR1 SEHNR, CDR2 FQNEAQ (reference sequence). Trimming removed 4 bases from V and 2 bases from J, with 12 bases in between. The CDR3 loop spans 14 amino acids. CDR3 in amino acids: CASSSMGGPYEQYF. DNA for the CDR3: TGTGCCAGCAGCTCGATGGGGGGCCCCTACGAGCAGTACTTC.

This clonotype has at least ten counts. The CDR3 here is CASSQGRESSYEQYF. The CDR3 DNA sequence: TGTGCCAGCAGCCAAGGCAGGGAGAGCTCCTACGAGCAGTACTTC. The chain links TRBV4-2 to TRBJ2-7; the D call may be TRBD1 or TRBD2 (5 bases each). From germline, CDR1 is LGHNA and CDR2 YNFKEQ. V lost 1 base to trimming and J lost 0 bases, with 10 bases between them. The CDR3 loop spans 15 amino acids.

This clonotype was recorded a few times. The chain uses TRBV23-1 and TRBJ2-1, with TRBD2 as a possible D gene (6 bases). TRBV23-1 is an ORF; its function is uncertain. The germline V and J ends were trimmed by 1 base and 9 bases, with 10 bases remaining between them. The CDR3 totals 13 residues. The CDR3, as DNA: TGCGCCAGCAGTCAATTCGAAGCGGGTGAGCAGTTCTTC. Translation: CASSQFEAGEQFF.

This clonotype was recorded a few times. V is TRBV6-1 and J is TRBJ2-5, with D unclear. V was shortened by 2 bases and J by 3 bases, with 7 bases between the two germline ends. Germline V CDR1 and CDR2: MNHNS, SASEGT. CDR3 length: 13 residues. This CDR3 reads CASSELSKETQYF. CDR3 coding DNA: TGTGCCAGCAGTGAATTGAGTAAAGAGACCCAGTACTTC.

This clonotype was detected ten times or more. The chain uses TRBV5-4 and TRBJ1-5, with D tentatively TRBD1 (5 bases). With 3 bases removed from V and 4 bases from J, the gap between germline ends came to 11 bases. There are 14 residues in the CDR3. Germline CDR1 and CDR2: SGHNT and YYREEE (reference sequence). The CDR3: CASSSGGANQPQHF. CDR3 in DNA: TGTGCCAGCAGCTCGGGCGGGGCTAATCAGCCCCAGCATTTT.

This clonotype was seen more than once but under ten times. The J gene is TRBJ2-2, the V gene TRBV19, with TRBD1 as a possible D gene (5 bases). The CDR3 extends over 12 amino acids. Germline V lookup: CDR1 LNHDA, CDR2 SQIVND (reference sequence). Between the trimmed V and J ends, which lost 6 bases and 3 bases, there was a span of 5 bases. The chain's CDR3 is CASRGDTGELFF. DNA for the CDR3: TGTGCCAGTAGAGGGGACACCGGGGAGCTGTTTTTT.

The rearrangement links TRBV7-7 to TRBJ2-5; D is perhaps TRBD2 (5 bases). V lost 8 bases and J 3 bases, leaving 16 bases between the germline ends. CDR3 length equals 14 residues. CDR1 and CDR2 (germline): SSHAT, FNYEAQ (reference sequence). This CDR3 reads CASGKRGPKETQYF. Written as DNA, the CDR3 is TGTGCCAGCGGTAAAAGAGGGCCGAAAGAGACCCAGTACTTC.

This clonotype came up many times. The chain joins TRBV18 to TRBJ2-3; D is unclear. The CDR3 totals 11 residues. The ends were cut back, 8 bases at V and 6 bases at J, with 9 bases in the middle. Germline V gene sequence: CDR1 KGHSH, CDR2 LQKENI. CDR3 amino acids: CASSPRDTQYF. The CDR3 nucleotides are TGTGCCAGCAGCCCCAGGGATACGCAGTATTTT.

The chain uses TRBV20-1 and TRBJ2-1; no reliable D call. CDR3 length equals 15 residues. Trimming shortened V by 7 bases and J by 8 bases, and 24 bases separated the two germline ends. Germline V gene sequence: CDR1 DFQATT, CDR2 SNEGSKA (reference sequence). The CDR3 bases are TGCAGTGTCTTCCACCTGACCTCTAAATACTATGAGCAGTTCTTC. The encoded protein is CSVFHLTSKYYEQFF.

Ten or more counts support this clonotype. The V gene is TRBV28, the J gene TRBJ2-1, with TRBD2 matching 7 bases. Germline V gene lookup returns CDR1 MDHEN and CDR2 SYDVKM. The length of the CDR3 is 16 residues. V lost 4 bases and J lost 4; bases outside the gene matches: 10. CDR3 loop: CASSYLLSGTYNEQFF. CDR3 bases: TGTGCCAGCAGTTACCTACTAAGCGGGACGTACAATGAGCAGTTCTTC.

This clonotype was seen a handful of times. The chain has TRBV2 and TRBJ2-2, with TRBD2 matching 13 bases. Germline lookup yields CDR1 SNHLY and CDR2 FYNNEI. CDR3 length: 16 residues. The ends lost 6 bases at V and 4 bases at J; junction bases unmatched: 5. CDR3 DNA sequence: TGTGCCAGCAGGGCCGGACTAGCGGGAGTCACCGGGGAGCTGTTTTTT. Protein sequence: CASRAGLAGVTGELFF.

This clonotype was recorded at least ten times. The V and J genes are TRBV4-2 and TRBJ1-6; D remains ambiguous. The CDR3 is 13 amino acids. Germline-derived CDR1 and CDR2 are LGHNA and YNFKEQ. V was trimmed by 4 bases and J by 10 bases, leaving 11 bases between them. Here the CDR3 DNA reads TGTGCCAGCAGCCTAGAATTGGGATCACCCCTCCACTTT. Its protein is CASSLELGSPLHF.

This clonotype was seen many times. The chain is built from TRBV7-6 and TRBJ1-2, with TRBD1 matching 10 bases. The CDR3 spans 15 residues. V gave up 4 bases and J gave up 4 bases; unmatched junction bases: 6. Germline lookup yields CDR1 SGHVS and CDR2 FNYEAQ. CDR3 loop: CASSSRQGAGYGYTF. Written as DNA, the CDR3 is TGTGCCAGCAGCTCAAGACAGGGGGCAGGCTATGGCTACACCTTC.